A selection of T cell receptor beta chains follows, all from one sample in a study of vaccination and CD4 T cells after COVID-19. MiXCR, applied by TCRdb to the PCR reads, yields one record per CDR3 protein. Found here are about 17,000 distinct CDR3 sequences, less than 60% of them singletons; the top ten hold under 20%. Their antigens remain unidentified. Sequencing used CD4+ T cells from blood, cultured in vitro, obtained about 7 months after SARS-CoV-2 vaccination. These TCRs come from a human donor who had recovered from COVID-19. Both conserved end residues are part of each CDR3. A D gene is named only where the DNA matches it firmly. Size tells how often a clone was seen (once, few, many) or the class of an expanded clone, and some rows leave it out.

TRBV7-8	.	TRBJ2-7	.	CASSRGQYEQYF	TGTGCCAGCAGCCGAGGACAGTACGAGCAGTACTTC
TRBV20-1	.	TRBJ2-3	.	CSAREMTGPTDTQYF	TGCAGTGCTAGAGAGATGACAGGCCCCACAGATACGCAGTATTTT
TRBV15	.	TRBJ2-3	few	CATSRTGSGLSTDTQYF	TGTGCCACCAGCAGGACAGGGTCAGGACTATCCACAGATACGCAGTATTTT
TRBV2	.	TRBJ1-5	.	CASSEVGPYSNQPQHF	TGTGCCAGCAGTGAAGTGGGGCCCTATAGCAATCAGCCCCAGCATTTT
TRBV7-9	TRBD1	TRBJ1-6	once	CASSSNDRVNSPLHF	TGTGCCAGCAGCTCCAACGACAGGGTTAATTCACCCCTCCACTTT
TRBV15	.	TRBJ2-1	.	CAAARGSSNEQFF	TGTGCCGCCGCCCGGGGTAGCAGCAATGAGCAGTTCTTC
TRBV20-1	.	TRBJ2-2	few	CRYVLFSTGELFF	TGCAGGTATGTTCTTTTCTCCACCGGGGAGCTGTTTTTT
TRBV19	.	TRBJ2-1	.	CASSIREQEYDEQFF	TGTGCCAGTAGTATTAGGGAACAAGAGTACGATGAGCAGTTCTTC
TRBV7-2	TRBD2	TRBJ2-1	few	CASSSLAGGYNEQFF	TGTGCCAGCAGCTCACTAGCGGGGGGCTACAATGAGCAGTTCTTC
TRBV7-9	TRBD1	TRBJ1-2	.	CASSPRGQIYGYTF	TGTGCCAGCAGCCCCCGGGGACAGATCTATGGCTACACCTTC
TRBV6-1	.	TRBJ2-3	.	CASSASLDTQYF	TGTGCCAGCAGTGCCAGCTTAGATACGCAGTATTTT
TRBV6-2/TRBV6-3	TRBD1	TRBJ2-7	.	CASSSRTGGRSYEQYF	TGTGCCAGCAGTTCCCGGACAGGGGGCAGGTCCTACGAGCAGTACTTC
TRBV6-1	.	TRBJ2-3	.	CASSVQLPTDTQYF	TGTGCCAGCAGCGTACAGCTCCCCACAGATACGCAGTATTTT
TRBV20-1	TRBD1	TRBJ1-5	.	CSAQGNSGGDQPQHF	TGCAGTGCTCAAGGGAATTCAGGGGGCGACCAGCCCCAGCATTTT
TRBV9	TRBD2	TRBJ2-1	.	CASTAPSGSGSEQFF	TGTGCCAGCACTGCACCTAGCGGGAGTGGGAGTGAGCAGTTCTTC
TRBV5-4	.	TRBJ1-2	.	CASSAGSTIYGYTF	TGTGCCAGCAGCGCTGGGAGTACAATCTATGGCTACACCTTC
TRBV23-1	.	TRBJ2-7	few	CASSQSAEQYF	TGCGCCAGCAGTCAATCTGCGGAGCAGTACTTC
TRBV20-1	.	TRBJ2-3	.	CSAARSSYADTQYF	TGCAGTGCTGCCAGGTCCTCTTACGCGGATACGCAGTATTTT